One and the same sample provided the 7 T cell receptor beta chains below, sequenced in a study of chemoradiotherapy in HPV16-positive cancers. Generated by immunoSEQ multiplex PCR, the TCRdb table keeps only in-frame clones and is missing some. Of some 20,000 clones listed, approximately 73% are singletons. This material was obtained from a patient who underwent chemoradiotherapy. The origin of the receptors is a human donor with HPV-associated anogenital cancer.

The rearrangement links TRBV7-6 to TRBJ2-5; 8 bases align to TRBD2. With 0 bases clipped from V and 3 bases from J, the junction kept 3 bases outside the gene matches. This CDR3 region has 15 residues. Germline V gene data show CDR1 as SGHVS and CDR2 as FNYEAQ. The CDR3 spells CASSLAGLDKETQYF. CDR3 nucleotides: TGTGCCAGCAGCTTAGCGGGACTAGATAAAGAGACCCAGTACTTC.

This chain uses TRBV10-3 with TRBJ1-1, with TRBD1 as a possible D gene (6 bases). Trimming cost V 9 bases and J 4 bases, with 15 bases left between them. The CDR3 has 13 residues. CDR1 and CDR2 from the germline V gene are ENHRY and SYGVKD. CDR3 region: CAIRNREGTEAFF. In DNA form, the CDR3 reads TGTGCCATTCGGAACAGGGAGGGCACTGAAGCTTTCTTT.

The CDR3 protein is CASRDRAITEAFF. CDR3 sequence (DNA): TGTGCCAGCAGAGACAGGGCCATCACTGAAGCTTTCTTT. The chain links TRBV6-1 to TRBJ1-1; 7 bases map to TRBD1. J gave up 4 bases and V 6 bases, and 5 bases lay outside the gene matches. CDR3 length: 13 amino acids. The germline CDR1 and CDR2 sequences are MNHNS and SASEGT.

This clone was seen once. As DNA, the CDR3 is TGTGCCAGCAGGAGGACAGGGACTGAAGCTTTCTTT. This gives the protein CASRRTGTEAFF. This sequence joins TRBV6-1 and TRBJ1-1; the match to TRBD1 covers 8 bases. CDR1 MNHNS and CDR2 SASEGT come from the germline V gene. Trimming cost V 6 bases and J 5 bases; bases outside gene matches: 2. This CDR3 is built from 12 residues.

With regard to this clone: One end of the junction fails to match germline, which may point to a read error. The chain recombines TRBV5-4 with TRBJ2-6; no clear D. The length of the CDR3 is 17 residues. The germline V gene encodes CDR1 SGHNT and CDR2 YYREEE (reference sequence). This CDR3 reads CASWLGVQTKSGQRPDF. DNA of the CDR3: TGTGCCAGCTGGCTTGGCGTACAGACAAAGTCGGGCCAACGTCCTGACTTC.

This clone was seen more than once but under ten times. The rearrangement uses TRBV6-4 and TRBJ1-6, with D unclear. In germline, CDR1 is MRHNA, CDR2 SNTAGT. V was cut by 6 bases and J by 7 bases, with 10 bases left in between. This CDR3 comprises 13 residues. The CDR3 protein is CASSQIPNSPLHF. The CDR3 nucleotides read TGTGCCAGCAGCCAAATACCCAATTCACCCCTCCACTTT.

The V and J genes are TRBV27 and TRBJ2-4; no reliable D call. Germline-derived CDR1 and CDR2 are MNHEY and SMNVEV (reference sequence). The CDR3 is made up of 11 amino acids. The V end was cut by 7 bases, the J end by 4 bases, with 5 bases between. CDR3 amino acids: CASTHKNIQYF. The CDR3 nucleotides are TGTGCCAGCACCCATAAAAACATTCAGTACTTC.